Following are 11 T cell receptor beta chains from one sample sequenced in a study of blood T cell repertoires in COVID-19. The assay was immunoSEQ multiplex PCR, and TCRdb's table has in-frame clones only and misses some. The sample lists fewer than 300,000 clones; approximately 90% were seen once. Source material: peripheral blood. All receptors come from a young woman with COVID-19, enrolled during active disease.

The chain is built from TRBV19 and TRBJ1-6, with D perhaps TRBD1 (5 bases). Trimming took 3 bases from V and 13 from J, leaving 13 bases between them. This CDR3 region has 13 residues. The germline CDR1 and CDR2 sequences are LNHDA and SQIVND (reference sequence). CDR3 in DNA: TGTGCCAGTAGTATCTCTCAGGGAATGCCCCTCCACTTT. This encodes CASSISQGMPLHF.

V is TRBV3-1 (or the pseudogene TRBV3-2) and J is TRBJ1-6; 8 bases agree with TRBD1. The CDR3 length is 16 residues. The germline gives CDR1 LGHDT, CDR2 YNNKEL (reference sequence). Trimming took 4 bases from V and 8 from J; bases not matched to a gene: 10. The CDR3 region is CASSRIGQGEYSPLHF. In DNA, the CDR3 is TGTGCCAGCAGCCGAATAGGACAGGGAGAGTATTCACCCCTCCACTTT.

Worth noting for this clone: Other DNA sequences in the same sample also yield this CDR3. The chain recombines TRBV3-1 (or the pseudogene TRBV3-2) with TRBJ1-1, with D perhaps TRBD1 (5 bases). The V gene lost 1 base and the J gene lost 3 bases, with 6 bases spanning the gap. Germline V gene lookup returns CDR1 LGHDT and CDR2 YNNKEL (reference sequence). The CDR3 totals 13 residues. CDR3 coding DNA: TGTGCCAGCAGCCAAGTCAGGGACACTGAAGCTTTCTTT. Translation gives CASSQVRDTEAFF.

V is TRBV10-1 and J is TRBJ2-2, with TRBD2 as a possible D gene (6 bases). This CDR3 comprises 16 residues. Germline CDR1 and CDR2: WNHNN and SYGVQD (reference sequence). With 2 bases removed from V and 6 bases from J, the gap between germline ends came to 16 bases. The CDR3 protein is CASSEIRAGRSGELFF. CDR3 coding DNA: TGCGCCAGCAGTGAGATCCGCGCAGGGAGGTCCGGGGAGCTGTTTTTT.

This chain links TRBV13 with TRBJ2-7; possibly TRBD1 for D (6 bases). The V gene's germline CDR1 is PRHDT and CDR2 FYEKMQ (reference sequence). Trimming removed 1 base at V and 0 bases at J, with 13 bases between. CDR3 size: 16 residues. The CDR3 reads CASSLERTGSSYEQYF. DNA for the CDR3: TGTGCCAGCAGCTTAGAGCGAACAGGGAGCTCCTACGAGCAGTACTTC.

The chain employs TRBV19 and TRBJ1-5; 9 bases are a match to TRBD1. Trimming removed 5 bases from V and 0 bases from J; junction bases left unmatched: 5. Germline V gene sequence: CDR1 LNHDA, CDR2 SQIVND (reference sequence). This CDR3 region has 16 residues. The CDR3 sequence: CASSPQQGASNQPQHF. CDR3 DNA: TGTGCCAGTAGTCCACAACAGGGGGCTAGCAATCAGCCCCAGCATTTT.

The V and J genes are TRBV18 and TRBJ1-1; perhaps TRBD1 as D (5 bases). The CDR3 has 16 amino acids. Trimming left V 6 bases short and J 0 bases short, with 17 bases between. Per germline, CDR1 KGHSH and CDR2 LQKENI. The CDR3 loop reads CASSPAGGIMNTEAFF. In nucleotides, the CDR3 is TGTGCCAGCTCCCCGGCCGGGGGGATCATGAACACTGAAGCTTTCTTT. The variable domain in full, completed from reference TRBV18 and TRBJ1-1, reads NAGVMQNPRHLVRRRGQEARLRCSPMKGHSHVYWYRQLPEEGLKFMVYLQKENIIDESGMPKERFSAEFPKEGPSILRIQQVVRGDSAAYFCASSPAGGIMNTEAFFGQGTRLTVV.

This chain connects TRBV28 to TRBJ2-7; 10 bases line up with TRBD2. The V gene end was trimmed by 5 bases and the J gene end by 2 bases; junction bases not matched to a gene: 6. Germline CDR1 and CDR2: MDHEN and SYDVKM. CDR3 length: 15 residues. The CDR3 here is CASSQIAGGTYEQYF. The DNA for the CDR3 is TGTGCCAGCAGTCAAATAGCGGGAGGAACCTACGAGCAGTACTTC.

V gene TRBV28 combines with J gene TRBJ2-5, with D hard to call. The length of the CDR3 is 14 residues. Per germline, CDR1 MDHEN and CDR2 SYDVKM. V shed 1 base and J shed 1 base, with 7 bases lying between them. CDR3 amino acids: CASSLSGSQETQYF. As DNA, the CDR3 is TGTGCCAGCAGTTTATCAGGATCCCAAGAGACCCAGTACTTC.

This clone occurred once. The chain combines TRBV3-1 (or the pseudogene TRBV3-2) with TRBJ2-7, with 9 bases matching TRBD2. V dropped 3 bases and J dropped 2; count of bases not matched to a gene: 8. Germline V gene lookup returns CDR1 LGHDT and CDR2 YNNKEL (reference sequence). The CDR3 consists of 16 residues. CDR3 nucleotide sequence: TGTGCCAGCAGCCATGGCCTGGGACTAGCCGCCTACGAGCAGTACTTC. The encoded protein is CASSHGLGLAAYEQYF.

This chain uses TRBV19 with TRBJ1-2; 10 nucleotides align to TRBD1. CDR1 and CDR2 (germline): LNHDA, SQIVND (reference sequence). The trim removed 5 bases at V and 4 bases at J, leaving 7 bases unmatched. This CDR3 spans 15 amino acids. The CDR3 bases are TGTGCCAGTAGTCGCCGACAGGGGGCCTTCTATGGCTACACCTTC. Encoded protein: CASSRRQGAFYGYTF.